The rows below give T cell receptor beta chains drawn from one sample of a study of T cell responses to AZD1222 COVID-19 vaccine. Measured with immunoSEQ multiplex PCR; TCRdb has only the in-frame clones, and not every one. Of roughly 120,000 clones listed, 86% are singletons. Specimen: peripheral blood, collected on day 0 of AZD1222 vaccination. The receptor set was obtained from an adult in good health. The CDR3 runs from the conserved cysteine through the conserved F or W. Fields, in order: CDR3 length, J gene, clone size, D gene, V gene, CDR3 DNA, CDR3 protein. The D gene is left open where the match is weak. Rows may omit the clone size; those that give it use once, few, many or a size class.

cdr3_length: 16
j_call: TRBJ2-5
clone_size: NA
d_call: TRBD2
v_call: TRBV5-6
cdr3_nt: TGTGCCAGCAGCGTAACGGGACTAGATGATAAAGAGACCCAGTACTTC
cdr3_aa: CASSVTGLDDKETQYF

cdr3_length: 17
j_call: TRBJ1-3
clone_size: NA
d_call: NA
v_call: TRBV6-2/TRBV6-3
cdr3_nt: TGTGCCAGCAGCGACACGGACTTAGAGCTGGTCGGAAACACCATATATTTT
cdr3_aa: CASSDTDLELVGNTIYF

cdr3_length: 16
j_call: TRBJ2-1
clone_size: NA
d_call: NA
v_call: TRBV18
cdr3_nt: TGTGCCAGCTCACCGGCGAATAGCGGAGTCTACAATGAGCAGTTCTTC
cdr3_aa: CASSPANSGVYNEQFF

cdr3_length: 12
j_call: TRBJ2-7
clone_size: NA
d_call: NA
v_call: TRBV5-4
cdr3_nt: TGTGCCAGCAGCTCCCCGGGACGGTCTCAGTACTTC
cdr3_aa: CASSSPGRSQYF

cdr3_length: 15
j_call: TRBJ2-1
clone_size: NA
d_call: TRBD2
v_call: TRBV12-5
cdr3_nt: TGTGCTAGTGGTTCCGGCCATAGCGGGAAAAATGAGCAGTTCTTC
cdr3_aa: CASGSGHSGKNEQFF

cdr3_length: 13
j_call: TRBJ1-5
clone_size: NA
d_call: NA
v_call: TRBV28
cdr3_nt: TGTGCCAGCAGTACAGGGATTGGGCAGCCCCAGCATTTT
cdr3_aa: CASSTGIGQPQHF

cdr3_length: 14
j_call: TRBJ1-4
clone_size: NA
d_call: NA
v_call: TRBV28
cdr3_nt: TGTGCCAGCAGTTCGGGACCGTTTAATGAAAAACTGTTTTTT
cdr3_aa: CASSSGPFNEKLFF

cdr3_length: 11
j_call: TRBJ1-1
clone_size: NA
d_call: NA
v_call: TRBV7-6
cdr3_nt: TGTGCCAGCAGCTTAGCCACTGAAGCTTTCTTT
cdr3_aa: CASSLATEAFF

cdr3_length: 16
j_call: TRBJ2-7
clone_size: NA
d_call: TRBD2
v_call: TRBV9
cdr3_nt: TGTGCCAGCAGCCCCAGTGGGGGGGGGACCACCTACGAGCAGTACTTC
cdr3_aa: CASSPSGGGTTYEQYF

cdr3_length: 12
j_call: TRBJ1-2
clone_size: NA
d_call: NA
v_call: TRBV12-3/TRBV12-4
cdr3_nt: TGTGCCAGCAGTCCCGGGCCACGGGGCTACACCTTC
cdr3_aa: CASSPGPRGYTF

cdr3_length: 13
j_call: TRBJ1-5
clone_size: few
d_call: NA
v_call: TRBV12-3/TRBV12-4
cdr3_nt: TGTGCCAGCACCCCGGACAGTAATCAGCCCCAGCATTTT
cdr3_aa: CASTPDSNQPQHF

cdr3_length: 13
j_call: TRBJ2-7
clone_size: NA
d_call: TRBD2
v_call: TRBV6-5
cdr3_nt: TGTGCCAGCAGTACGAGCGGGAGAATCGAGCAGTACTTC
cdr3_aa: CASSTSGRIEQYF

cdr3_length: 16
j_call: TRBJ2-3
clone_size: NA
d_call: TRBD1
v_call: TRBV6-1
cdr3_nt: TGTGCCAGCAGTGAATACCCGGGACAGGGGTTGGATACGCAGTATTTT
cdr3_aa: CASSEYPGQGLDTQYF

cdr3_length: 14
j_call: TRBJ1-1
clone_size: NA
d_call: TRBD1
v_call: TRBV18
cdr3_nt: TGTGCCAGCTCCCCGACAGGGGGTGGAACTGAAGCTTTCTTT
cdr3_aa: CASSPTGGGTEAFF

cdr3_length: 16
j_call: TRBJ1-1
clone_size: NA
d_call: NA
v_call: TRBV28
cdr3_nt: TGTGCCAGCAGTTTGTTCTCAGGGGTGGCAATCTCTGAAGCTTTCTTT
cdr3_aa: CASSLFSGVAISEAFF

cdr3_length: 15
j_call: TRBJ2-3
clone_size: once
d_call: NA
v_call: TRBV6-1
cdr3_nt: TGTGCCAGCAGTGAACAGAAGATTTCGGCGGATACGCAGTATTTT
cdr3_aa: CASSEQKISADTQYF

cdr3_length: 14
j_call: TRBJ2-1
clone_size: NA
d_call: TRBD1
v_call: TRBV5-1
cdr3_nt: TGCGCCAGCAGCCGGGGACAGGGTAACAATGAGCAGTTCTTC
cdr3_aa: CASSRGQGNNEQFF

cdr3_length: 16
j_call: TRBJ1-2
clone_size: NA
d_call: TRBD1
v_call: TRBV24-1
cdr3_nt: TGTGCCACCAGTGAGGCGACAGGGGGGAATCTAAATGGCTACACCTTC
cdr3_aa: CATSEATGGNLNGYTF

cdr3_length: 13
j_call: TRBJ1-6
clone_size: NA
d_call: NA
v_call: TRBV19
cdr3_nt: TGTGCCAGTAGCCCGGTGAGAGATTCACCCCTCCACTTT
cdr3_aa: CASSPVRDSPLHF

cdr3_length: 14
j_call: TRBJ2-5
clone_size: NA
d_call: NA
v_call: TRBV29-1
cdr3_nt: TGCAGCGTAGGCGGGACAGAGTACCAAGAGACCCAGTACTTC
cdr3_aa: CSVGGTEYQETQYF